This is a list of T cell receptor beta chains from one sample in a study of CD8+ T cells in alopecia areata. Sequencing used immunoSEQ multiplex PCR; TCRdb keeps in-frame clones, though not all of them. The sample holds some 170,000 clones, roughly 60% seen once. Source: CD4+ T cells sorted from blood, taken at week 0. These receptors came from a human donor with alopecia areata. Both conserved end residues are part of each CDR3. Each record gives: clone size, D gene, J gene, V gene, CDR3 DNA, CDR3 protein. D genes are given only for firm matches. Some rows mark clone size as missing; the rest say once, few, many or name a class of expanded clone.

clone_size: .; d_call: TRBD2; j_call: TRBJ2-1; v_call: TRBV7-3; cdr3_nt: TGTGCCAGCAGCAATCCCGGGACTAACAATGAGCAGTTCTTC; cdr3_aa: CASSNPGTNNEQFF
clone_size: .; d_call: TRBD1; j_call: TRBJ1-2; v_call: TRBV30; cdr3_nt: TGTGCCTGGACCGGGACAGGCCCTAGTTATGGCTACACCTTC; cdr3_aa: CAWTGTGPSYGYTF
clone_size: .; d_call: .; j_call: TRBJ2-2; v_call: TRBV29-1; cdr3_nt: TGCAGCGCCCACCTCCGTACCGGGGAGCTGTTTTTT; cdr3_aa: CSAHLRTGELFF
clone_size: .; d_call: TRBD2; j_call: TRBJ2-3; v_call: TRBV5-4; cdr3_nt: TGTGCCAGCAGCTTGGCCGCAGCGGGGGGCACAGATACGCAGTATTTT; cdr3_aa: CASSLAAAGGTDTQYF
clone_size: .; d_call: .; j_call: TRBJ2-1; v_call: TRBV7-9; cdr3_nt: TGTGCCAGCAGCTTAATGGGCAGGGGTGCCAATGAGCAGTTCTTC; cdr3_aa: CASSLMGRGANEQFF
clone_size: few; d_call: TRBD1; j_call: TRBJ2-3; v_call: TRBV7-3; cdr3_nt: TGTGCCAGCAGCCGACAGGGTCCGGCAGATACGCAGTATTTT; cdr3_aa: CASSRQGPADTQYF
clone_size: few; d_call: .; j_call: TRBJ2-2; v_call: TRBV29-1; cdr3_nt: TGCAGCGTTGCAGTAGGGAGAACGAACACCGGGGAGCTGTTTTTT; cdr3_aa: CSVAVGRTNTGELFF
clone_size: .; d_call: .; j_call: TRBJ2-2; v_call: TRBV9; cdr3_nt: TGTGCCAGCAGCTTAATGAGCGGCTCCGGGGAGCTGTTTTTT; cdr3_aa: CASSLMSGSGELFF
clone_size: .; d_call: .; j_call: TRBJ1-6; v_call: TRBV6-5; cdr3_nt: TGTGCCAGCAGAGCAGCCTTCTCCTATAATTCACCCCTCCACTTT; cdr3_aa: CASRAAFSYNSPLHF
clone_size: .; d_call: TRBD1; j_call: TRBJ1-1; v_call: TRBV29-1; cdr3_nt: TGCAGCGTCACAGGGGGAACGACTGAAGCTTTCTTT; cdr3_aa: CSVTGGTTEAFF
clone_size: few; d_call: .; j_call: TRBJ1-1; v_call: TRBV5-4; cdr3_nt: TGTGCCAGCAGCTTGGGGGGTAGTTATGAAGCTTTCTTT; cdr3_aa: CASSLGGSYEAFF
clone_size: .; d_call: TRBD2; j_call: TRBJ2-5; v_call: TRBV7-2; cdr3_nt: TGTGCCAGCAGCTCCCGACTAGCCCCACAAGAGACCCAGTACTTC; cdr3_aa: CASSSRLAPQETQYF
clone_size: .; d_call: .; j_call: TRBJ1-1; v_call: TRBV4-1; cdr3_nt: TGCGCCAGCAGCCAAGTCGTGGTGGCCACTGAAGCTTTCTTT; cdr3_aa: CASSQVVVATEAFF
clone_size: .; d_call: TRBD1; j_call: TRBJ1-6; v_call: TRBV2; cdr3_nt: TGTGCCAGCAGCTCCGGGACAGTTAATTCACCCCTCCACTTT; cdr3_aa: CASSSGTVNSPLHF
clone_size: once; d_call: .; j_call: TRBJ2-3; v_call: TRBV2; cdr3_nt: TGTGCCAGCAGTGAACGGATCACAGATACGCAGTATTTT; cdr3_aa: CASSERITDTQYF
clone_size: .; d_call: .; j_call: TRBJ1-1; v_call: TRBV2; cdr3_nt: TGTGCCAGCTCGGGGGACCTGAACACTGAAGCTTTCTTT; cdr3_aa: CASSGDLNTEAFF
clone_size: .; d_call: TRBD1; j_call: TRBJ2-4; v_call: TRBV9; cdr3_nt: TGTGCCAGCAGCGTAGGATGGGACAGCAAAAACATTCAGTACTTC; cdr3_aa: CASSVGWDSKNIQYF
clone_size: .; d_call: .; j_call: TRBJ1-5; v_call: TRBV7-2; cdr3_nt: TGTGCCAGCAGCCCTCGGCCCCAGCATTTT; cdr3_aa: CASSPRPQHF
clone_size: .; d_call: .; j_call: TRBJ1-4; v_call: TRBV29-1; cdr3_nt: TGCAGCGTACGACAGCTTTTGGGTAATGAAAAACTGTTTTTT; cdr3_aa: CSVRQLLGNEKLFF
clone_size: few; d_call: TRBD1; j_call: TRBJ1-5; v_call: TRBV19; cdr3_nt: TGTGCCAGTAGTACCCGGGACAGGGGGCTATATCAGCCCCAGCATTTT; cdr3_aa: CASSTRDRGLYQPQHF
clone_size: .; d_call: .; j_call: TRBJ2-7; v_call: TRBV4-3; cdr3_nt: TGCGCCAGCAGCCTCGGGGCCCCGGGTGATGAGCAGTACTTC; cdr3_aa: CASSLGAPGDEQYF
clone_size: .; d_call: .; j_call: TRBJ2-3; v_call: TRBV29-1; cdr3_nt: TGCAGCGCTAGAGAACTCGCAGATACGCAGTATTTT; cdr3_aa: CSARELADTQYF
clone_size: .; d_call: .; j_call: TRBJ1-2; v_call: TRBV10-3; cdr3_nt: TGTGCCACATGGAGGACAGACTATGGCTACACCTTC; cdr3_aa: CATWRTDYGYTF
clone_size: .; d_call: TRBD1; j_call: TRBJ1-2; v_call: TRBV29-1; cdr3_nt: TGCAGCGTGCCGACAGGGGTAGGATATGGCTACACCTTC; cdr3_aa: CSVPTGVGYGYTF
clone_size: .; d_call: .; j_call: TRBJ1-6; v_call: TRBV14; cdr3_nt: TGTGCCAGCAGCCTCGGTATTTCGGGGGGCGCGGGTTCACCCCTCCACTTT; cdr3_aa: CASSLGISGGAGSPLHF
clone_size: .; d_call: .; j_call: TRBJ2-3; v_call: TRBV4-3; cdr3_nt: TGCGCCAGCAGCCAAGATTACGCTAGCGAGGTTTTCACAGATACGCAGTATTTT; cdr3_aa: CASSQDYASEVFTDTQYF
clone_size: .; d_call: .; j_call: TRBJ2-3; v_call: TRBV7-6; cdr3_nt: TGTGCCAGCAGCGTCGGGACTCACGGCACAGATACGCAGTATTTT; cdr3_aa: CASSVGTHGTDTQYF
clone_size: .; d_call: .; j_call: TRBJ2-7; v_call: TRBV18; cdr3_nt: TGTGCCAGCTCACCCGGGGCAGGAAAATCCTACGAGCAGTACTTC; cdr3_aa: CASSPGAGKSYEQYF
clone_size: .; d_call: .; j_call: TRBJ1-1; v_call: TRBV29-1; cdr3_nt: TGCAGCGTTGCGGGTCGAATCACTGAAGCTTTCTTT; cdr3_aa: CSVAGRITEAFF
clone_size: .; d_call: .; j_call: TRBJ2-5; v_call: TRBV2; cdr3_nt: TGTGCCACCGCCGACAGGATGGAGACCCAGTACTTC; cdr3_aa: CATADRMETQYF
clone_size: .; d_call: .; j_call: TRBJ2-1; v_call: TRBV4-3; cdr3_nt: TGCGCCAGCAGCCAAGATCAGGTATTTTACAATGAGCAGTTCTTC; cdr3_aa: CASSQDQVFYNEQFF
clone_size: .; d_call: TRBD2; j_call: TRBJ2-7; v_call: TRBV29-1; cdr3_nt: TGCAGCGTCGGGACTAGCTCGTACGAGCAGTACTTC; cdr3_aa: CSVGTSSYEQYF
clone_size: .; d_call: TRBD2; j_call: TRBJ2-2; v_call: TRBV4-3; cdr3_nt: TGCGCCAGCAGCCAAGCTCTAGCGGGGGGGCCGGACACCGGGGAGCTGTTTTTT; cdr3_aa: CASSQALAGGPDTGELFF
clone_size: .; d_call: .; j_call: TRBJ1-6; v_call: TRBV12-5; cdr3_nt: TGTGCTAGTGGTTTCCGTACAAATTCACCCCTCCACTTT; cdr3_aa: CASGFRTNSPLHF
clone_size: few; d_call: .; j_call: TRBJ2-1; v_call: TRBV5-1; cdr3_nt: TGCGCCAGCAGCTTGGGACAGTTGAATGAGCAGTTCTTC; cdr3_aa: CASSLGQLNEQFF
clone_size: many; d_call: .; j_call: TRBJ1-6; v_call: TRBV7-8; cdr3_nt: TGTGCCAGCAGCGGCTACAGGGAGAATTCACCCCTCCACTTT; cdr3_aa: CASSGYRENSPLHF
clone_size: .; d_call: .; j_call: TRBJ1-5; v_call: TRBV6-1; cdr3_nt: TGTGCCAGCAGTGAAGTGGGGATCCCCAATCAGCCCCAGCATTTT; cdr3_aa: CASSEVGIPNQPQHF
clone_size: .; d_call: .; j_call: TRBJ1-1; v_call: TRBV2; cdr3_nt: TGTGCCAGCAGTGGACAGTTAATGAACACTGAAGCTTTCTTT; cdr3_aa: CASSGQLMNTEAFF
clone_size: .; d_call: .; j_call: TRBJ2-2; v_call: TRBV7-3; cdr3_nt: TGTGCCAGCAGTCCCTTCCGGGGGCTGAACACCGGGGAGCTGTTTTTT; cdr3_aa: CASSPFRGLNTGELFF
clone_size: .; d_call: TRBD1; j_call: TRBJ2-7; v_call: TRBV20-1; cdr3_nt: TGCAGTGGGGACAGGGTGTACGAGCAGTACTTC; cdr3_aa: CSGDRVYEQYF
clone_size: .; d_call: .; j_call: TRBJ2-2; v_call: TRBV6-4; cdr3_nt: TGTGCCAGCAGCGGGACTAACACCGGGGAGCTGTTTTTT; cdr3_aa: CASSGTNTGELFF
clone_size: .; d_call: .; j_call: TRBJ2-5; v_call: TRBV18; cdr3_nt: TGTGCCAGCTCACAAAACGTAGCTGGGCAAGAGACCCAGTACTTC; cdr3_aa: CASSQNVAGQETQYF
clone_size: .; d_call: .; j_call: TRBJ2-1; v_call: TRBV29-1; cdr3_nt: TGCAGCGGGAGGGGACAGGAGCAGTTCTTC; cdr3_aa: CSGRGQEQFF
clone_size: few; d_call: .; j_call: TRBJ2-3; v_call: TRBV4-1; cdr3_nt: TGCGCCAGCAGCCAAGTTGATCTCGTTTCGGTCGATACGCAGTATTTT; cdr3_aa: CASSQVDLVSVDTQYF
clone_size: .; d_call: .; j_call: TRBJ1-4; v_call: TRBV29-1; cdr3_nt: TGCAGCGCCGGGCATGAAAAACTGTTTTTT; cdr3_aa: CSAGHEKLFF
clone_size: .; d_call: TRBD1; j_call: TRBJ1-3; v_call: TRBV29-1; cdr3_nt: TGCAGCGCCGGGACAGGTGGAAACACCATATATTTT; cdr3_aa: CSAGTGGNTIYF
clone_size: .; d_call: TRBD1; j_call: TRBJ1-2; v_call: TRBV27; cdr3_nt: TGTGCCAGCAGCAGGGGGCAAAACTATGGCTACACCTTC; cdr3_aa: CASSRGQNYGYTF
clone_size: once; d_call: .; j_call: TRBJ1-2; v_call: TRBV5-1; cdr3_nt: TGCGCCAGCAGCCCGAGAGAGGGCGGCTACACCTTC; cdr3_aa: CASSPREGGYTF
clone_size: .; d_call: .; j_call: TRBJ1-6; v_call: TRBV25-1; cdr3_nt: TGTGCCAGCAGTGAATCGGGCAGGGGATGGTCACCCCTCCACTTT; cdr3_aa: CASSESGRGWSPLHF
clone_size: .; d_call: .; j_call: TRBJ1-6; v_call: TRBV14; cdr3_nt: TGTGCCAGCAGCCAGGACGCCAGGGGACCCCTCCACTTT; cdr3_aa: CASSQDARGPLHF
clone_size: .; d_call: .; j_call: TRBJ2-5; v_call: TRBV28; cdr3_nt: TGTGCCAGCAGGAGGAAGGGGTGGCGGGAGACCCAGTACTTC; cdr3_aa: CASRRKGWRETQYF
clone_size: few; d_call: .; j_call: TRBJ2-7; v_call: TRBV29-1; cdr3_nt: TGCAGCGTCCGGACAGACTCCTACGAGCAGTACTTC; cdr3_aa: CSVRTDSYEQYF
clone_size: .; d_call: .; j_call: TRBJ1-5; v_call: TRBV30; cdr3_nt: TGTGCCTGGAGTGGGGTCTTCAATAGCAATCAGCCCCAGCATTTT; cdr3_aa: CAWSGVFNSNQPQHF
clone_size: .; d_call: TRBD1; j_call: TRBJ1-2; v_call: TRBV10-2; cdr3_nt: TGCGCCACCGGGACAGGGAGGAACTATGGCTACACCTTC; cdr3_aa: CATGTGRNYGYTF
clone_size: .; d_call: .; j_call: TRBJ2-7; v_call: TRBV9; cdr3_nt: TGTGCCAGCAGCCCCAATCTACCCTCCTACGAGCAGTACTTC; cdr3_aa: CASSPNLPSYEQYF
clone_size: .; d_call: .; j_call: TRBJ1-2; v_call: TRBV10-3; cdr3_nt: TGTGCCATCAGTCGGGACTCCTATGGCTACACCTTC; cdr3_aa: CAISRDSYGYTF
clone_size: .; d_call: TRBD1; j_call: TRBJ1-2; v_call: TRBV15; cdr3_nt: TGTGCCACCAGCAGGATATTAACCGGGACAGGGAATGGCTACACCTTC; cdr3_aa: CATSRILTGTGNGYTF